Detailed here is one T cell receptor beta chain. Its specificity is unknown. The sample belongs to a study of graft-versus-host responses after intestinal transplantation. At the level of the study: As for transplant type, recipients had multivisceral, liver-intestinal, or isolated intestinal grafts.

Regarding the study as a whole: Among recipient marrow samples, GvH clones were found; some appeared first in ileum or blood.

CDR1 is MGHRA and CDR2 is YSYEKL in the germline V gene. This CDR3 has 14 residues. Trimming cost V 3 bases and J 5 bases; bases outside gene matches: 3. The method was immunoSEQ multiplex PCR; TCRdb's version includes in-frame clones alone and lacks a portion of them. The data show tens of thousands of clones, approximately 94% seen once. V and J are TRBV4-1 and TRBJ1-1, with 10 bases that match TRBD1. The input for sequencing was PBMCs, taken 156 days after intestinal transplant. This sequence was found in a human patient who received an intestinal transplant, so some T cells may come from the graft donor. The CDR3 is CASSQTGGATEAFF. CDR3 bases: TGCGCCAGCAGCCAGACAGGGGGCGCGACTGAAGCTTTCTTT.